These 16 T cell receptor beta chains came from one sample sequenced in a study of T cell repertoires in cytomegalovirus infection. TCRdb reprocessed the reads with MiXCR, giving one entry per CDR3 protein. The sample includes about 180,000 distinct CDR3 sequences, approximately 18% of them seen just once. The source material was CD8+ T cells from PBMCs. The origin of the receptors is a human donor in good health (CMV status not recorded). Some clones in this sample may be carry-over from other donors' samples.

The rearrangement links TRBV12-3 or TRBV12-4 to TRBJ2-1; D is unclear. Trimming removed 9 bases from V and 0 bases from J, with 15 bases in between. The CDR3 has 15 residues. Here the CDR3 reads CASQNGDFSYNEQFF. In DNA form, the CDR3 reads TGTGCCAGTCAGAATGGAGATTTCTCCTACAATGAGCAGTTCTTC.

This clonotype was observed a few times. The chain links TRBV6-6 to TRBJ1-5; the D is unclear. The V end lost 7 bases, the J end lost 0 bases, and 10 bases lay between the germline ends. Germline V lookup: CDR1 MNHNY, CDR2 SVGAGI (reference sequence). The CDR3 has 14 amino acids. CDR3 sequence (DNA): TGTGCCAGCATTACACCCTATAGCAATCAGCCCCAGCATTTT. The encoded protein is CASITPYSNQPQHF.

The chain joins TRBV11-2 to TRBJ2-5, with D hard to call. Germline V CDR1 and CDR2: SGHAT, FQNNGV. This CDR3 comprises 14 residues. The V end lost 1 base, the J end lost 4 bases, and 10 bases lay between the germline ends. CDR3 region: CASSLGVPGETQYF. For the CDR3, the DNA is TGTGCCAGCAGCTTAGGGGTTCCAGGAGAGACCCAGTACTTC. Supplemented by reference TRBV11-2 and TRBJ2-5, the full variable domain reads EAGVAQSPRYKIIEKRQSVAFWCNPISGHATLYWYQQILGQGPKLLIQFQNNGVVDDSQLPKDRFSAERLKGVDSTLKIQPAKLEDSAVYLCASSLGVPGETQYFGPGTRLLVL.

This clonotype was seen a few times. This chain links TRBV7-6 with TRBJ2-7; D is perhaps TRBD2 (5 bases). The CDR3 extends over 11 amino acids. The V and J ends lost 5 bases and 12 bases respectively, with 14 bases between them. Germline-derived CDR1 and CDR2 are SGHVS and FNYEAQ. The CDR3 DNA reads TGTGCCAGCAGCGACGGGATACGACGGTACTTC. This codes for CASSDGIRRYF.

The gene calls are TRBV29-1 and TRBJ1-2; D is perhaps TRBD1 (6 bases). Trimming took 3 bases from V and 4 from J, leaving 9 bases between them. Germline V lookup: CDR1 SQVTM, CDR2 ANQGSEA. This CDR3 contains 12 residues. The CDR3 DNA reads as TGCAGCGTTGAGTCAGGGGCCTATGGCTACACCTTC. Amino acids: CSVESGAYGYTF.

The rearrangement links TRBV7-4 to TRBJ2-7; 9 bases are shared with TRBD2. V trimming: 7 bases; J trimming: 3 bases; junction bases outside the gene matches: 22. Germline V lookup: CDR1 SGHVT, CDR2 SQSDAQ. The CDR3 length is 19 residues. CDR3 amino acids: CASMLTEGGGARGFYEQYF. DNA of the CDR3: TGTGCCAGCATGCTCACTGAGGGCGGGGGGGCGCGGGGCTTCTACGAGCAGTACTTC.

This chain links TRBV5-6 with TRBJ2-1; 7 positions match TRBD2. The V gene end was trimmed by 3 bases and the J gene end by 9 bases; junction bases not matched to a gene: 3. Looked up from germline, CDR1 is SGHDT and CDR2 is YYEEEE. CDR3 size: 12 residues. The CDR3 here is CASSSGGGEQFF. DNA for the CDR3: TGTGCCAGCAGCTCCGGCGGGGGTGAGCAGTTCTTC.

The chain employs TRBV7-9 and TRBJ2-3; unclear D gene. From germline, CDR1 is SEHNR and CDR2 FQNEAQ (reference sequence). The CDR3 spans 14 residues. Between the trimmed V and J ends, which lost 5 bases and 0 bases, there was a span of 9 bases. The DNA for the CDR3 is TGTGCCAGCAGCCAAACAGAAAGCACAGATACGCAGTATTTT. Its protein product is CASSQTESTDTQYF.

The V call is TRBV12-3 or TRBV12-4, the J call TRBJ1-1; D possibly corresponds to TRBD1 (5 bases). The CDR3 length is 14 residues. Trimming stripped 5 bases from V and 5 bases from J, with 15 bases between. In DNA, the CDR3 is TGTGCCAGCAGTCTAGGGGCGCCGGGAACTGAAGCTTTCTTT. This encodes CASSLGAPGTEAFF.

This rearrangement joins TRBV6-1 to TRBJ2-7; no clear D. V lost 0 bases to trimming and J lost 0 bases, with 6 bases between them. The CDR3 is 14 residues long. Per the germline V gene, CDR1 is MNHNS and CDR2 is SASEGT. Here the CDR3 DNA reads TGTGCCAGCAGTGAAGCGCGGTCCTCCTACGAGCAGTACTTC. Residues: CASSEARSSYEQYF.

The rearrangement links TRBV28 to TRBJ2-7; 9 bases map to TRBD1. The CDR3 consists of 18 residues. With 6 bases clipped from V and 1 base from J, the junction kept 16 bases outside the gene matches. Germline CDR1 is MDHEN and CDR2 is SYDVKM. DNA of the CDR3: TGTGCCAGCAGCCCCGGGACAGGGTTGTTGAGGGATTCCTACGAGCAGTACTTC. It codes for CASSPGTGLLRDSYEQYF.

This clonotype was seen more than once but under ten times. The rearrangement joins TRBV7-8 to TRBJ2-5; possibly TRBD1 for D (6 bases). The CDR3 is made up of 13 amino acids. Germline V CDR1 and CDR2: SGHVS, FQNEAQ. Trimming took off 5 bases at V and 5 bases at J, with 12 bases between the two ends. CDR3 in amino acids: CASSPDSAETQYF. CDR3 nucleotides: TGTGCCAGCAGCCCGGACAGCGCGGAGACCCAGTACTTC.

This clonotype was detected a few times. This chain's CDR3 is CASSLKDRGLYGYTF. CDR3 coding DNA: TGTGCCAGCAGCTTAAAGGACAGGGGGCTCTATGGCTACACCTTC. This chain links TRBV7-2 with TRBJ1-2, with 11 bases matching TRBD1. V trimming: 2 bases; J trimming: 4 bases; junction bases outside the gene matches: 3. The CDR3 extends over 15 amino acids. Germline values: CDR1 SGHTA, CDR2 FQGNSA.

This clonotype came up a few times. The chain combines TRBV6-5 with TRBJ1-1, with unresolved D. The CDR3 has 12 residues. Germline CDR1 MNHEY, CDR2 SVGAGI. The V gene lost 6 bases and the J gene lost 4 bases, with 9 bases spanning the gap. The CDR3 protein is CASRRYGTEAFF. DNA for the CDR3: TGTGCCAGCAGGAGGTATGGCACTGAAGCTTTCTTT.

The V gene is TRBV12-5, the J gene TRBJ1-1; 8 nucleotides agree with TRBD1. Germline-derived CDR1 and CDR2 are LGHNT and FRNRAP. The CDR3 extends over 15 amino acids. V shed 7 bases and J 4 bases; nucleotides not matched to a gene: 11. This CDR3 reads CASAFRTGRGTEAFF. CDR3 nucleotides: TGTGCTAGTGCCTTTCGGACAGGGAGGGGCACTGAAGCTTTCTTT.

The CDR3 spells CASSLGGLYSSYNEQFF. The CDR3 DNA is TGTGCCAGCAGCTTAGGAGGGCTGTATAGCTCCTACAATGAGCAGTTCTTC. The rearrangement uses TRBV7-8 and TRBJ2-1, with D possibly matching TRBD2 (5 bases). Per the germline V gene, CDR1 is SGHVS and CDR2 is FQNEAQ. This CDR3 comprises 17 residues. The V and J ends lost 1 base and 0 bases respectively, with 13 bases between them.